This is a list of T cell receptor beta chains from one sample in a study of shared clonotypes between healthy human individuals. This table comes from immunoSEQ multiplex PCR, and its TCRdb copy is limited to in-frame clones, with some not included. Of more than 2,000,000 clones listed, approximately 95% are singletons. Input material: naive CD4+ T cells from PBMCs. Receptor source: a man between 18 and 29 years old in good health. Some clones in this sample may be carry-over from other donors' samples. Both conserved end residues are part of each CDR3. D genes are given only for firm matches. The size field is filled for only some rows; it gives once, few, many or a size class.

D gene,J gene,clone size,V gene,CDR3 protein,CDR3 DNA
TRBD1,TRBJ1-5,.,TRBV2,CASSDWRTGDQPQHF,TGTGCCAGCAGTGATTGGCGGACAGGAGATCAGCCCCAGCATTTT
.,TRBJ2-1,.,TRBV5-1,CASSFDHGSEQFF,TGCGCCAGCAGCTTCGATCACGGGTCTGAGCAGTTCTTC
TRBD1,TRBJ1-4,few,TRBV27,CASSRPGQGDEKLFF,TGTGCCAGCAGCCGGCCGGGACAGGGAGATGAAAAACTGTTTTTT
TRBD2,TRBJ2-2,.,TRBV28,CASSYTFGLAGVNTGELFF,TGTGCCAGCAGTTATACCTTCGGGCTAGCGGGAGTGAACACCGGGGAGCTGTTTTTT
.,TRBJ1-1,.,TRBV29-1,CSVGSLKWDTEAFF,TGCAGCGTTGGTTCCTTGAAATGGGACACTGAAGCTTTCTTT
TRBD2,TRBJ2-3,.,TRBV5-1,CASSLGGLAGGQGDTQYF,TGCGCCAGCAGCTTGGGCGGACTAGCGGGAGGGCAGGGAGATACGCAGTATTTT
.,TRBJ2-7,.,TRBV30,CAWSNNHEQYF,TGTGCCTGGTCAAATAACCACGAGCAGTACTTC
.,TRBJ2-7,.,TRBV5-1,CASSLGDLSDEQYF,TGCGCCAGCAGCTTGGGGGACCTCTCCGACGAGCAGTACTTC
TRBD2,TRBJ2-2,.,TRBV5-4,CASSLPGGAGELFF,TGTGCCAGCAGCTTACCGGGAGGTGCCGGGGAGCTGTTTTTT
.,TRBJ2-6,.,TRBV4-2,CASSPSAVSTFSGANVLTF,TGTGCCAGCAGCCCCTCCGCGGTTAGCACTTTCTCTGGGGCCAACGTCCTGACTTTC
TRBD1,TRBJ2-7,.,TRBV10-3,CAISAKGQGGYEQYF,TGTGCCATCAGTGCTAAGGGACAGGGAGGGTACGAGCAGTACTTC
.,TRBJ2-7,.,TRBV27,CASSPDKRVYEQYF,TGTGCCAGCAGCCCGGACAAGCGGGTCTACGAGCAGTACTTC
TRBD2,TRBJ2-2,.,TRBV30,CAWSVAAGGYTGELFF,TGTGCCTGGAGTGTAGCAGCGGGAGGGTACACCGGGGAGCTGTTTTTT
TRBD1,TRBJ2-7,.,TRBV30,CAWKRRDRGVYEQYF,TGTGCCTGGAAAAGGCGGGACAGGGGGGTCTACGAGCAGTACTTC
TRBD2,TRBJ2-3,.,TRBV2,CASSEALRPSGELDTQYF,TGTGCCAGCAGTGAAGCGCTTCGTCCTAGCGGGGAGTTGGATACGCAGTATTTT
.,TRBJ2-1,.,TRBV28,CASSLTFVRERSQRNEQFF,TGTGCCAGCAGTTTAACTTTCGTCCGGGAGAGATCGCAACGTAATGAGCAGTTCTTC
TRBD1,TRBJ2-5,.,TRBV4-1,CASTKTGQGQETQYF,TGCGCCAGCACCAAGACGGGACAGGGACAAGAGACCCAGTACTTC
TRBD1,TRBJ2-1,.,TRBV6-6,CASSSGQRFDYNEQFF,TGTGCCAGCAGTTCGGGACAGCGATTCGACTACAATGAGCAGTTCTTC
.,TRBJ1-5,few,TRBV6-6,CASSYSGGYQPQHF,TGTGCCAGCAGTTACTCCGGGGGATATCAGCCCCAGCATTTT
TRBD2,TRBJ2-7,.,TRBV10-3,CAISLTSGSSYEQYF,TGTGCCATCAGCCTTACTAGCGGGAGCTCCTACGAGCAGTACTTC